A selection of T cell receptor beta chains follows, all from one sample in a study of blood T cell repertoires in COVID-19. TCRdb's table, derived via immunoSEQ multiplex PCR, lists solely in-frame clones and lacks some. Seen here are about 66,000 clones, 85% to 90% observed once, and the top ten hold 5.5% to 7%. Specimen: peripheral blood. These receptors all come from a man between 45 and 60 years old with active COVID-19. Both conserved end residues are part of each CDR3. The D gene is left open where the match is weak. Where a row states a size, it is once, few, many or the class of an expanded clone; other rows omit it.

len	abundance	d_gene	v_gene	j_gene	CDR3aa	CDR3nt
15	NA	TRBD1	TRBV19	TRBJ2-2	CASRTGESNTGELFF	TGTGCCAGTAGGACAGGGGAATCGAACACCGGGGAGCTGTTTTTT
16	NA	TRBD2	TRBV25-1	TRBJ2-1	CASSEIGSGRAVEQFF	TGTGCCAGCAGTGAAATTGGGAGCGGGAGGGCTGTTGAGCAGTTCTTC
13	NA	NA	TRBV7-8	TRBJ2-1	CASSLSLYNEQFF	TGTGCCAGCAGCTTATCCCTATACAATGAGCAGTTCTTC
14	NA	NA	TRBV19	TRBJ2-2	CASSIMSRGGELFF	TGTGCCAGTAGTATAATGTCGCGAGGCGGGGAGCTGTTTTTT
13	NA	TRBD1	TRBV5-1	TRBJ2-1	CASSQEQGSEQFF	TGCGCCAGCAGCCAAGAACAGGGGAGTGAGCAGTTCTTC
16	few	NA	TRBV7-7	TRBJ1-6	CASSLELGANNSPLHF	TGTGCCAGCAGCTTAGAGTTGGGGGCAAATAATTCACCCCTCCACTTT
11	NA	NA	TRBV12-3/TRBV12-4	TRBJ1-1	CASSMNTEAFF	TGTGCCAGCAGCATGAACACTGAAGCTTTCTTT
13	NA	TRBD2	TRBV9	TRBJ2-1	CASSVAGGYEQFF	TGTGCCAGCAGCGTAGCGGGAGGCTATGAGCAGTTCTTC
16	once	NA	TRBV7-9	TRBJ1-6	CASSLDESSYNSPLHF	TGTGCCAGCAGCTTAGACGAGAGCTCCTATAATTCACCCCTCCACTTT
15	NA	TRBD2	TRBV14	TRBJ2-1	CASSGGTSGGDEQFF	TGTGCCAGCAGCGGCGGGACTAGCGGGGGGGATGAGCAGTTCTTC
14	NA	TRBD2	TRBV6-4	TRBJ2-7	CASSKETGGYEQYF	TGTGCCAGCTCAAAAGAAACGGGGGGGTACGAGCAGTACTTC
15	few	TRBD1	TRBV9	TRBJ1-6	CASTPGQSDYSPLHF	TGTGCCAGCACACCGGGACAGTCGGACTATTCACCCCTCCACTTT
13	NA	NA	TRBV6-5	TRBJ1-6	CASSQHGLSPLHF	TGTGCCAGCAGCCAACACGGGTTGTCACCCCTCCACTTT
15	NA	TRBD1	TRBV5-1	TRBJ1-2	CASSFEGAGNYGYTF	TGCGCCAGCAGCTTTGAGGGGGCGGGGAACTATGGCTACACCTTC
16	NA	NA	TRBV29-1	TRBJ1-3	CSVDERRGLESKGIYF	TGCAGCGTTGACGAGAGGAGGGGATTAGAATCAAAGGGCATATATTTT
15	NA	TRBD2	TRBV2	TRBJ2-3	CASRRLAGGQDTQYF	TGTGCCAGCAGACGACTAGCGGGAGGGCAAGATACGCAGTATTTT
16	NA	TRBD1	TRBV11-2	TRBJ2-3	CASSYGQSGGTDTQYF	TGTGCCAGCAGCTATGGGCAATCAGGGGGAACAGATACGCAGTATTTT
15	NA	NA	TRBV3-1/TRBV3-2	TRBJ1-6	CASSPTGNHNSPLHF	TGTGCCAGCAGTCCTACAGGGAACCATAATTCACCCCTCCACTTT
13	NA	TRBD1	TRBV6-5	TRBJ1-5	CASRRTGSQPQHF	TGTGCCAGCAGACGGACAGGGAGTCAGCCCCAGCATTTT
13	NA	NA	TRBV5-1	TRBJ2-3	CASSFYLRDTQYF	TGCGCCAGCAGCTTCTATCTGAGAGATACGCAGTATTTT
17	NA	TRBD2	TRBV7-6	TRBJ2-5	CASSLGLAGVGQETQYF	TGTGCCAGCAGCTTGGGACTAGCGGGTGTAGGGCAAGAGACCCAGTACTTC
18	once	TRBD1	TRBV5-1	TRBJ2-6	CASSLGQGASTGANVLTF	TGCGCCAGCAGCTTGGGACAGGGGGCGTCGACCGGGGCCAACGTCCTGACTTTC
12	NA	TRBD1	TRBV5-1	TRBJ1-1	CASSFRQGEAFF	TGCGCCAGCAGCTTCCGACAGGGAGAAGCTTTCTTT
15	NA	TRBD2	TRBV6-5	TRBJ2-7	CASSSTSGGADEQYF	TGTGCCAGCAGTTCGACTAGCGGGGGGGCGGACGAGCAGTACTTC
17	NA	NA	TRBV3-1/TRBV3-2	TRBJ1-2	CASSQGLTLQENYGYTF	TGTGCCAGCAGCCAAGGTTTGACTTTACAGGAAAACTATGGCTACACCTTC
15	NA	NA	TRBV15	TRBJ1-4	CATSRVATGDEKLFF	TGTGCCACCAGCAGAGTGGCGACCGGGGATGAAAAACTGTTTTTT
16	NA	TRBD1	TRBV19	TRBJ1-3	CASSTGQLNSGNTIYF	TGTGCCAGTAGTACGGGACAGCTCAACTCTGGAAACACCATATATTTT
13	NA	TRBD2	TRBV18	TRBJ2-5	CASSLLAVETQYF	TGTGCCAGCTCACTACTAGCGGTGGAGACCCAGTACTTC
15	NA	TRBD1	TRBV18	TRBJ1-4	CASSLPQGGVRKLFF	TGTGCCAGCTCGTTACCCCAGGGGGGAGTTCGAAAACTGTTTTTT
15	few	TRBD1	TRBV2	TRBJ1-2	CASLPQGAPNYGYTF	TGTGCCAGCCTACCACAGGGGGCCCCTAACTATGGCTACACCTTC
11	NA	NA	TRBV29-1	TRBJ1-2	CSVNEGYGYTF	TGCAGCGTTAACGAGGGATATGGCTACACCTTC
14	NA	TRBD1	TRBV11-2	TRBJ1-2	CASSPGTGGDGYTF	TGTGCCAGCAGCCCCGGGACAGGGGGCGATGGCTACACCTTC
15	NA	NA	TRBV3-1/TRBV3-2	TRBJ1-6	CASSQVHNRNSPLHF	TGTGCCAGCAGCCAAGTCCACAACAGAAATTCACCCCTCCACTTT
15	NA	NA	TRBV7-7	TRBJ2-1	CASSLSLTTYNEQFF	TGTGCCAGCAGCTTATCCTTAACGACTTACAATGAGCAGTTCTTC
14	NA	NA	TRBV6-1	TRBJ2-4	CASSDGGAKNIQYF	TGTGCCAGCAGTGACGGCGGTGCCAAAAACATTCAGTACTTC
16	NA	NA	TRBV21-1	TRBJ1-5	CASSKGRGMSNQPQHF	TGTGCCAGCAGCAAAGGAAGGGGTATGAGCAATCAGCCCCAGCATTTT
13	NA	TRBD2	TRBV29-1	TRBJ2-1	CSVELAGAHEQFF	TGCAGCGTTGAGCTAGCGGGAGCTCATGAGCAGTTCTTC
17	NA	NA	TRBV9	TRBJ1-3	CASSETSGPRAGNTIYF	TGTGCCAGCAGCGAGACCTCAGGGCCCCGCGCTGGAAACACCATATATTTT
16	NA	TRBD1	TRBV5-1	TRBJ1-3	CASSTTGTVSGNTIYF	TGCGCCAGCAGCACTACCGGGACAGTATCTGGAAACACCATATATTTT
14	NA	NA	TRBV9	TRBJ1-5	CASSLSSMGQPQHF	TGTGCCAGCAGCCTCAGTAGTATGGGCCAGCCCCAGCATTTT